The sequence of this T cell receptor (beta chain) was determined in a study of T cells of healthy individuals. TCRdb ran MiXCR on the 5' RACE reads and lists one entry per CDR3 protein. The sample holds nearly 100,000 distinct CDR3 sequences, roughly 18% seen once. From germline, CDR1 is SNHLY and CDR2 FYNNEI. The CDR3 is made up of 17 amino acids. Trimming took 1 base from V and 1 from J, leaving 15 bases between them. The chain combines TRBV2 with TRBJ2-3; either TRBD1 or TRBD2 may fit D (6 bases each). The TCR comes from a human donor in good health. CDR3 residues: CASSEVGWGAGTDTQYF. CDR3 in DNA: TGTGCCAGCAGTGAAGTCGGTTGGGGGGCCGGCACAGATACGCAGTATTTT.